This entry describes one TCR beta chain. Its matching antigen is unknown. The CDR3 is 13 amino acids. Germline CDR1 MNHEY, CDR2 SMNVEV (reference sequence). V was pared by 11 bases and J by 1 base, with 14 bases between. This record comes from a study of cytomegalovirus exposure and HLA in healthy donors. Study-level results: Some V segments, including TRBV6-2 and TRBV6-3, were excluded as indistinguishable.

In the PCR, 60 Vbeta and 13 Jbeta primers were used. The repertoire was sequenced with immunoSEQ multiplex PCR; TCRdb's copy has only in-frame clones and lacks some. The table has roughly 220,000 clones, around 64% seen once. Input material: PBMCs. The source is a man between 35 and 55 years old in good health and CMV-seropositive. The V call is TRBV27, the J call TRBJ2-5; tentative D call: TRBD2 (7 bases). The DNA for the CDR3 is TGTGCCTGCTCCCGGGGGGCCCAAGAGACCCAGTACTTC. Translated, it gives CACSRGAQETQYF.